Reported below is one T cell receptor beta chain. Its matching antigen is unknown. Measured with immunoSEQ multiplex PCR; TCRdb has only the in-frame clones, and not every one. The sample holds about 16,000 clones; roughly four fifths are singletons and the top ten take approximately 6.8%. The sample is drawn from a study of tumor-infiltrating lymphocytes in localized non-small cell lung cancer. Study observations and caveats: Different pieces of the same tissue were used for each assay. T-cell fraction did not differ between immunotypes IM1 and IM2. Only some patients had TCR sequencing, depending on available tissue.

The sample consisted of lung tumor tissue. The origin of this receptor is a human donor with non-small cell lung cancer.

The CDR3 reads CASWDSLETQYF. CDR3 in DNA: TGTGCCAGTTGGGACAGCCTAGAGACCCAGTACTTC. The chain joins TRBV6-1 to TRBJ2-5; 7 bases fit TRBD1. Germline CDR1 and CDR2: MNHNS and SASEGT. This CDR3 comprises 12 residues. J gave up 4 bases and V 9 bases, and 5 bases lay outside the gene matches.